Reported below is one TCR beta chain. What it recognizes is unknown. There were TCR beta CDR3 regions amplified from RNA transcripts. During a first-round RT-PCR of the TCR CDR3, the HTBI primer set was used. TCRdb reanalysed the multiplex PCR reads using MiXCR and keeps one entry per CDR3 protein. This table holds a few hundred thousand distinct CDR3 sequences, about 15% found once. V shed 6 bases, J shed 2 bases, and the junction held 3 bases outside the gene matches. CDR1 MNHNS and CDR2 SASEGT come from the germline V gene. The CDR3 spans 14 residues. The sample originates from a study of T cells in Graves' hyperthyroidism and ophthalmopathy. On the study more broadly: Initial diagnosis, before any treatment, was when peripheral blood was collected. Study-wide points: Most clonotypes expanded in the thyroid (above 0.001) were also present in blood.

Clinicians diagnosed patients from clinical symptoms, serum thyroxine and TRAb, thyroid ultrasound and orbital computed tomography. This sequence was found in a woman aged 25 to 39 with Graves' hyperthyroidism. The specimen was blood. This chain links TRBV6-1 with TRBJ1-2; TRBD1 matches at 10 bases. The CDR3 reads CASRGTGVNYGYTF. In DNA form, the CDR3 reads TGTGCCAGCAGAGGGACAGGGGTCAACTATGGCTACACCTTC.